This TCR beta chain is from a study of blood T cell repertoires in COVID-19. Across the whole study: The analysed material was cDNA or gDNA that came from T cells, B-cell-depleted T cells, or PBMCs.

J was trimmed by 3 bases and V by 0 bases; bases with no gene match: 13. This CDR3 spans 18 amino acids. Germline CDR1 reads MGHRA; CDR2 reads YSYEKL. Original analysis: Reference gene primer amplification yielded estimated nucleated cell counts. The table came from immunoSEQ multiplex PCR; TCRdb's copy has only in-frame clones and leaves some out. D and trimming come from the DNA, and the V and J calls and clone size come from that table. The table has fewer than 90,000 clones, approximately 91% seen once. The rearrangement uses TRBV4-1 and TRBJ2-7; 8 nucleotides match TRBD1. The receptor's source is a man between 70 and 80 years old with acute or convalescent COVID-19. The sample taken for sequencing was peripheral blood. The CDR3 is CASSQDPGQAAHNYEQYF. CDR3 nucleotide sequence: TGCGCCAGCAGCCAAGATCCGGGACAGGCGGCTCATAACTACGAGCAGTACTTC.